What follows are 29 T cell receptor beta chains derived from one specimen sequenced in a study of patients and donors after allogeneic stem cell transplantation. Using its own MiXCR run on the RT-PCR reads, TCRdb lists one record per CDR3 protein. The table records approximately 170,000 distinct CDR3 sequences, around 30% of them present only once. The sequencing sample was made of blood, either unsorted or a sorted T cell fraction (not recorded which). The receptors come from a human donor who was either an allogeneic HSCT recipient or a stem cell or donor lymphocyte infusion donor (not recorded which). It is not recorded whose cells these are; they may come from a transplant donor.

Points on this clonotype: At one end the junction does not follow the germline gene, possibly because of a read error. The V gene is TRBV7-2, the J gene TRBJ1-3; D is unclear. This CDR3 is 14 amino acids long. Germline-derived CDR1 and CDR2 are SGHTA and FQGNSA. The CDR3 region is CASNLRGSGNIIYF. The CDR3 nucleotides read TGTGCCAGCAACCTTCGCGGCTCTGGAAACATCATATATTTT.

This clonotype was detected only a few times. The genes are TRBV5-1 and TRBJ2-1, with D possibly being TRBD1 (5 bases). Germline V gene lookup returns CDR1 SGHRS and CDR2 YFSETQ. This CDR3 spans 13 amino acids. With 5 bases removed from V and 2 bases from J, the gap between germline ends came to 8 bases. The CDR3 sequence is CASRRGTYNEQFF. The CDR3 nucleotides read TGCGCCAGCAGAAGGGGCACCTACAATGAGCAGTTCTTC.

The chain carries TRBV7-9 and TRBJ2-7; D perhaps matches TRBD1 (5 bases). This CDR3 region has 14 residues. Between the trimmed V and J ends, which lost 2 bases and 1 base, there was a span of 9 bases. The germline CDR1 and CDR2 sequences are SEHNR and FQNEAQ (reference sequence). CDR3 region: CASSLMGLSYEQYF. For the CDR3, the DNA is TGTGCCAGCAGCTTAATGGGGCTGTCCTACGAGCAGTACTTC.

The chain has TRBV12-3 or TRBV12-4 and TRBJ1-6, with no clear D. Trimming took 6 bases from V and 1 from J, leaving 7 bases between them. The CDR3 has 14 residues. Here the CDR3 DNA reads TGTGCCAGCAGGCCGTCGTCCTATAATTCACCCCTCCACTTT. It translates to CASRPSSYNSPLHF.

CDR3 coding DNA: TGTGCCAGCAGCTTTAGGCCCGGACAGCCGAGGGCCTACAATGAGCAGTTCTTC. This sequence encodes CASSFRPGQPRAYNEQFF. The chain recombines TRBV7-9 with TRBJ2-1, with TRBD1 as a possible D gene (6 bases). The CDR3 loop spans 18 amino acids. Trimming pared 3 bases from V and 2 bases from J, leaving 20 bases between. Germline V CDR1 and CDR2: SEHNR, FQNEAQ (reference sequence).

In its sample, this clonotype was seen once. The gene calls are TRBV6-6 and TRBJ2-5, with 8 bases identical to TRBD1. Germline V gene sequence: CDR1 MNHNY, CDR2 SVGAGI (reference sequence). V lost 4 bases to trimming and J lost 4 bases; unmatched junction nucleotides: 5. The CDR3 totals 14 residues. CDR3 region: CASSWTGFRETQYF. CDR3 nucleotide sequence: TGTGCCAGCAGTTGGACAGGGTTCCGAGAGACCCAGTACTTC.

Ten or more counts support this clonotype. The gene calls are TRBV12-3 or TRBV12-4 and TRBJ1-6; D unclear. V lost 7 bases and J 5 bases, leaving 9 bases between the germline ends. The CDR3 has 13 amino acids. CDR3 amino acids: CASTRGNNSPLHF. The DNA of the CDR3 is TGTGCCAGCACGAGAGGAAATAATTCACCCCTCCACTTT.

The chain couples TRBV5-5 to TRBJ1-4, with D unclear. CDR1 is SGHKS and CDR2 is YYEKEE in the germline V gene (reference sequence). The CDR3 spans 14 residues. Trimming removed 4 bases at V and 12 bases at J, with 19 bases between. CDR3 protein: CASSRTPSAWELFF. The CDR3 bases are TGTGCCAGCAGCCGGACGCCCTCAGCTTGGGAACTGTTTTTT.

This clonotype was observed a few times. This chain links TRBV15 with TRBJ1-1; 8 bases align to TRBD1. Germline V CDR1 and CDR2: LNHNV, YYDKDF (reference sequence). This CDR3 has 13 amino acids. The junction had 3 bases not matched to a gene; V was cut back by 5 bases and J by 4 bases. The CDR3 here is CATSQGASTEAFF. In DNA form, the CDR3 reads TGTGCCACCAGCCAGGGGGCGAGCACTGAAGCTTTCTTT.

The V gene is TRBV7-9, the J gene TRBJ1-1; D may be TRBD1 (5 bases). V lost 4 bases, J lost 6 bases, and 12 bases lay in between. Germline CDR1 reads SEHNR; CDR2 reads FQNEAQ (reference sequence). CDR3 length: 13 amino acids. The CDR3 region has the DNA TGTGCCAGCAGCTCCGAGGGACGGGCTGAAGCTTTCTTT. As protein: CASSSEGRAEAFF.

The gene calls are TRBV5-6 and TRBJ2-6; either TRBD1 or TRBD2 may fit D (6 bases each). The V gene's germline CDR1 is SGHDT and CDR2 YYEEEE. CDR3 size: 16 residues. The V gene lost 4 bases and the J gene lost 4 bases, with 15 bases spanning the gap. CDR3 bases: TGTGCCAGCAGCCCCCTCGGGGGCTCCGGGGCCAACGTCCTGACTTTC. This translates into CASSPLGGSGANVLTF.

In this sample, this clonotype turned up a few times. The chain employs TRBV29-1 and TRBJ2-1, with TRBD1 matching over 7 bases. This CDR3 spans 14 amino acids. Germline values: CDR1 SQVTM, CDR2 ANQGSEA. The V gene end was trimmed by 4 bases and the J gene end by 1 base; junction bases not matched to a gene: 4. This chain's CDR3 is CSVVDRVSYNEQFF. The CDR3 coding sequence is TGCAGCGTTGTCGACAGGGTTTCCTACAATGAGCAGTTCTTC.

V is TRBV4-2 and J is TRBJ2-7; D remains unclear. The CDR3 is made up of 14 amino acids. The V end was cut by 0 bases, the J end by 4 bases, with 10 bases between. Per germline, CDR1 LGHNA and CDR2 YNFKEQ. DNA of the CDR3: TGTGCCAGCAGCCAAGACCCAGATGGGTACGAGCAGTACTTC. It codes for CASSQDPDGYEQYF.

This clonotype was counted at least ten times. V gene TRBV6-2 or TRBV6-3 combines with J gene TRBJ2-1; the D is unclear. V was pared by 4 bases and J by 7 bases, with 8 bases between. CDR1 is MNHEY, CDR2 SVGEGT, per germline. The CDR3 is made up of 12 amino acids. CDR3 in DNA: TGTGCCAGCAGTTCCATCAATAATGAGCAGTTCTTC. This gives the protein CASSSINNEQFF.

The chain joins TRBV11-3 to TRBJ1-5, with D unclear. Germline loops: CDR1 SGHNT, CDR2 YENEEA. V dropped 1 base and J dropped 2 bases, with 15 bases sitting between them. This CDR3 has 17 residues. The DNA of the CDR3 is TGTGCCAGCAGCTTAGGGCAGGAAAATCGGCGCAATCAGCCCCAGCATTTT. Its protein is CASSLGQENRRNQPQHF. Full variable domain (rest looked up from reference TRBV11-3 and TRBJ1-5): EAGVVQSPRYKIIEKKQPVAFWCNPISGHNTLYWYLQNLGQGPELLIRYENEEAVDDSQLPKDRFSAERLKGVDSTLKIQPAELGDSAVYLCASSLGQENRRNQPQHFGDGTRLSIL.

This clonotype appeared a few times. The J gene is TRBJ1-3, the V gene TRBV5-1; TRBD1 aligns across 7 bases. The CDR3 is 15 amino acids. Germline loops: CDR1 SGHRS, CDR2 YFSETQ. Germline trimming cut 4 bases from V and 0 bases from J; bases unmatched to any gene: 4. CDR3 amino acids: CASSPGQNSGNTIYF. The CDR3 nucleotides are TGCGCCAGCAGCCCGGGACAGAACTCTGGAAACACCATATATTTT.

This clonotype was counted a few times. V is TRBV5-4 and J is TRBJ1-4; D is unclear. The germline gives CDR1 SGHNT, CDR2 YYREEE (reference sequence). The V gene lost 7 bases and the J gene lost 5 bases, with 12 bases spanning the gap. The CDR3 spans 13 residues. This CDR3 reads CASGPIPNEKLFF. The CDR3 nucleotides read TGTGCCAGCGGACCTATCCCGAATGAAAAACTGTTTTTT.

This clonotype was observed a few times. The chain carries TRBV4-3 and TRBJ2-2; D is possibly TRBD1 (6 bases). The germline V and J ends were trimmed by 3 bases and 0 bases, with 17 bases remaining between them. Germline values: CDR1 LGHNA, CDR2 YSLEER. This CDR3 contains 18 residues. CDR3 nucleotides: TGCGCCAGCAGCCAGTCGCTACAGGGAGCGGCGAACACCGGGGAGCTGTTTTTT. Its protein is CASSQSLQGAANTGELFF.

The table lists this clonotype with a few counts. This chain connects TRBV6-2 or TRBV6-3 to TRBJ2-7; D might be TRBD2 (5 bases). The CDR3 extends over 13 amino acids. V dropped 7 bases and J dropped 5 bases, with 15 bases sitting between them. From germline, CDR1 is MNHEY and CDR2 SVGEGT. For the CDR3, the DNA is TGTGCCAGCATCACCCCCGGAGGCGACGAGCAGTACTTC. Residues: CASITPGGDEQYF.

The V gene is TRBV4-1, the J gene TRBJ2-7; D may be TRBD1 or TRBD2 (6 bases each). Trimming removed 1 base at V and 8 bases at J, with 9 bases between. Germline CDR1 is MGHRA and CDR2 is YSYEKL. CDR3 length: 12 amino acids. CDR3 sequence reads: CASSQVRGQQYF. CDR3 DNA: TGCGCCAGCAGCCAAGTTCGGGGGCAGCAGTACTTC.

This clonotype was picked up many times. The CDR3 DNA follows: TGTGCCAGCAGCTTCGGTCAAAAGAGGGGACCCCTCCACTTT. Protein: CASSFGQKRGPLHF. V and J are TRBV7-8 and TRBJ1-6; TRBD1 is a possible D gene (5 bases). CDR3 size: 14 residues. Germline loops: CDR1 SGHVS, CDR2 FQNEAQ. V lost 3 bases and J 12 bases, leaving 15 bases between the germline ends.

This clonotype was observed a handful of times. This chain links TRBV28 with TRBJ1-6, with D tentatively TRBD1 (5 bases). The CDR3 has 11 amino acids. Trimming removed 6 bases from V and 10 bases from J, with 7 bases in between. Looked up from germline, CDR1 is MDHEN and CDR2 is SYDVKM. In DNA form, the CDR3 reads TGTGCCAGCAGCGGGGACTCACCCCTCCACTTT. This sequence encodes CASSGDSPLHF.

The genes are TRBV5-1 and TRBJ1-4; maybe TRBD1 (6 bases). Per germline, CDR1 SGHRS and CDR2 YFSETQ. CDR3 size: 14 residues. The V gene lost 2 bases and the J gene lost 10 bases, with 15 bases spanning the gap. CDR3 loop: CASSFRGGSGKLFF. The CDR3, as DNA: TGCGCCAGCAGCTTTAGAGGGGGAAGTGGAAAACTGTTTTTT. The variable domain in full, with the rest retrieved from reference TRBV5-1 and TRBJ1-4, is KAGVTQTPRYLIKTRGQQVTLSCSPISGHRSVSWYQQTPGQGLQFLFEYFSETQRNKGNFPGRFSGRQFSNSRSEMNVSTLELGDSALYLCASSFRGGSGKLFFGSGTQLSVL.

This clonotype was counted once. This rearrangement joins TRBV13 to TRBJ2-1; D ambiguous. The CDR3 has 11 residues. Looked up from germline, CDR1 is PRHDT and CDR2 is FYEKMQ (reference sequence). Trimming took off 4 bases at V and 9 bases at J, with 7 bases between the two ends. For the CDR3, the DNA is TGTGCCAGCAGCTACCGTGTTGAGCAGTTCTTC. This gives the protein CASSYRVEQFF.

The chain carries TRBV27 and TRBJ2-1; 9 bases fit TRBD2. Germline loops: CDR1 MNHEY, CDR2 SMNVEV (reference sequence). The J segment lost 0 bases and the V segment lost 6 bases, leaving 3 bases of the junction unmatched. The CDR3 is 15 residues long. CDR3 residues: CASRISGSSYNEQFF. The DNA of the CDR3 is TGTGCCAGCAGGATTAGCGGGAGCTCCTACAATGAGCAGTTCTTC.

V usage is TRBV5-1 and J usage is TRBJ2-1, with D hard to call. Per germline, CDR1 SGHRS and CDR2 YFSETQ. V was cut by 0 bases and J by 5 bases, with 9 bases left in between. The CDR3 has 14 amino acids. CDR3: CASSLVRLDNEQFF. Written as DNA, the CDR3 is TGCGCCAGCAGCTTGGTCAGACTTGACAATGAGCAGTTCTTC.

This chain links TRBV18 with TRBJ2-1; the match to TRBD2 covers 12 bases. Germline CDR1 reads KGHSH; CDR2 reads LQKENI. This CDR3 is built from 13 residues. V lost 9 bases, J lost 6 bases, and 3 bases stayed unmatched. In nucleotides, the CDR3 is TGTGCCAGTCCTAGCGGGAGGGCCAATGAGCAGTTCTTC. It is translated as CASPSGRANEQFF.

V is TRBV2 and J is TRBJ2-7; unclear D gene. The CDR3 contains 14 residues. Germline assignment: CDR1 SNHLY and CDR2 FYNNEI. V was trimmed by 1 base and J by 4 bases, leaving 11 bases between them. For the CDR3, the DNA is TGTGCCAGCAGTGAAGGGACCTCCCCTTACGAGCAGTACTTC. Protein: CASSEGTSPYEQYF.

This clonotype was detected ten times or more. The CDR3 bases are TGTGCCAGCAGTGATAAGAGGGTGAACACTGAAGCTTTCTTT. As protein: CASSDKRVNTEAFF. The chain recombines TRBV25-1 with TRBJ1-1; D is undetermined. The V gene lost 3 bases and the J gene lost 0 bases, with 8 bases spanning the gap. CDR3 length: 14 residues. Germline CDR1 is MGHDK and CDR2 is SYGVNS.